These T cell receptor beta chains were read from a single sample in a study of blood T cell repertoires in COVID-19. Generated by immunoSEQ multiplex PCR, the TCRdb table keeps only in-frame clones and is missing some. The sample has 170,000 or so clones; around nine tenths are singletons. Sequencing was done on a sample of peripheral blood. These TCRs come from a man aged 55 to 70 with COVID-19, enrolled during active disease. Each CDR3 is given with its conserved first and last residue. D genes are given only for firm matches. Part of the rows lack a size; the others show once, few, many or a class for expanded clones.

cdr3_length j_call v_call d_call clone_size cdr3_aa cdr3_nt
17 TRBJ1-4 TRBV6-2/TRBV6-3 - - CASSYQTDRPTNEKLFF TGTGCCAGCAGTTACCAGACGGACAGACCAACTAATGAAAAACTGTTTTTT
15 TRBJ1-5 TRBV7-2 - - CASSSGGVSNQPQHF TGTGCCAGCAGCTCCGGGGGGGTTAGCAATCAGCCCCAGCATTTT
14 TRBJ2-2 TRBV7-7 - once CASSLEGTTGELFF TGTGCTAGCAGCTTAGAAGGGACAACCGGGGAGCTGTTTTTT
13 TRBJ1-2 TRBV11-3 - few CASSTGRSYGYTF TGTGCCAGCAGCACAGGACGGAGTTATGGCTACACCTTC
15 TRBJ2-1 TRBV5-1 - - CASSLGRSSYNEQFF TGCGCCAGCAGCTTGGGTAGGAGCTCCTACAATGAGCAGTTCTTC
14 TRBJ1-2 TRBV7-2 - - CASSPNNPGRGYTF TGTGCCAGCAGCCCGAATAATCCAGGGAGGGGCTACACCTTC
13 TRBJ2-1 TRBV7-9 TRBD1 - CASSKGQGREQFF TGTGCCAGCAGCAAAGGACAGGGACGGGAGCAGTTCTTC
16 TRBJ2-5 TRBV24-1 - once CATSDFRSQGGETQYF TGTGCCACCAGTGATTTTCGGTCACAGGGTGGCGAGACCCAGTACTTC
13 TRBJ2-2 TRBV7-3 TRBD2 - CASGRESTGELFF TGTGCCAGCGGGCGGGAGTCTACCGGGGAGCTGTTTTTT
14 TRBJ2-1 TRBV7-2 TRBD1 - CASSLGTGVHEQFF TGTGCCAGCAGCCTCGGGACAGGGGTGCATGAGCAGTTCTTC
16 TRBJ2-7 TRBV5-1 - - CASSLADQGTTYEQYF TGCGCCAGCAGCTTGGCTGACCAGGGGACAACCTACGAGCAGTACTTC
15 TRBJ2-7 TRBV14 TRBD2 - CASSQDLSGSYEQYF TGTGCCAGCAGCCAAGATCTTAGCGGGAGCTACGAGCAGTACTTC
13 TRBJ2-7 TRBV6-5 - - CASNFRVNYEQYF TGTGCCAGCAACTTTCGGGTGAACTACGAGCAGTACTTC
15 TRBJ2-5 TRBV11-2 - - CASSLDWATRETQYF TGTGCCAGCAGCTTAGATTGGGCGACAAGGGAGACCCAGTACTTC
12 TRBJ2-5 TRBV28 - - CAGMDSPGTQYF TGTGCCGGAATGGACAGTCCAGGGACCCAGTACTTC
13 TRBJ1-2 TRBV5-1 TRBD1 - CASSPGQGYGYTF TGCGCCAGCAGCCCCGGACAGGGATATGGCTACACCTTC
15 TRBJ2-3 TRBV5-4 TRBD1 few CASSFGDRVTDTQYF TGTGCCAGCAGCTTTGGGGACAGGGTCACAGATACGCAGTATTTT
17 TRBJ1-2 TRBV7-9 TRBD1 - CASGDRGLGDGNYGYTF TGTGCCAGCGGCGACAGGGGCTTGGGTGATGGGAACTATGGCTACACCTTC
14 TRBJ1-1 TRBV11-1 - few CASSYDTTSTEAFF TGTGCCAGCAGTTATGACACAACGTCCACTGAAGCTTTCTTT
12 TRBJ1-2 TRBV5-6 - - CASSPGNYGYTF TGTGCCAGCAGCCCAGGCAACTATGGCTACACCTTC
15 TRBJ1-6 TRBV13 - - CASRSPGANNSPLHF TGTGCCAGCAGGAGCCCGGGAGCCAATAATTCACCCCTCCACTTT
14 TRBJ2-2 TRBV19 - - CASSRNRNTGELFF TGTGCCAGTAGTCGAAACAGGAACACCGGGGAGCTGTTTTTT
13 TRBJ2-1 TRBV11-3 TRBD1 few CASSNTQGGQGFF TGTGCCAGCAGCAACACACAGGGGGGCCAGGGGTTCTTC
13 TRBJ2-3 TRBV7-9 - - CASSLGYRVVVHF TGTGCCAGCAGCTTAGGTTACAGGGTGGTCGTGCATTTT
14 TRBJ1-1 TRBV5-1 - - CASSVQALNTEAFF TGCGCCAGCAGCGTCCAGGCGCTAAACACTGAAGCTTTCTTT
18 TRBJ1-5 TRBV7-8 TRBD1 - CASSPTGGAPVSNQPQHF TGTGCCAGCAGCCCAACAGGGGGAGCACCAGTAAGCAATCAGCCCCAGCATTTT
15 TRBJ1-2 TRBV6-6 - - CASTESPMRYSGYTF TGTGCCAGCACCGAAAGTCCCATGCGATATTCCGGCTACACCTTC
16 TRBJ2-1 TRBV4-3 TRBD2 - CASSPLGLAGGYEQFF TGCGCCAGCAGCCCTCTGGGACTAGCGGGAGGGTATGAGCAGTTCTTC
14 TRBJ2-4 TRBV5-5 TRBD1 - CASSLEGQGNIQYF TGTGCCAGCAGCTTGGAGGGACAGGGGAACATTCAGTACTTC
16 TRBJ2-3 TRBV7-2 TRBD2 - CASSLSSGRGADTQYF TGTGCCAGCAGCTTATCTAGCGGGAGAGGGGCAGATACGCAGTATTTT
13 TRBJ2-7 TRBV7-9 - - CASSLALVGEQYF TGTGCCAGCAGCTTAGCGCTAGTTGGCGAGCAGTACTTC
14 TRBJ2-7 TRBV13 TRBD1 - CASSIRDRGGEQYF TGTGCCAGCAGCATCCGGGACAGGGGGGGCGAGCAGTACTTC
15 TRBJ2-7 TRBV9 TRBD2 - CASSVVSGSVHEQYF TGTGCCAGCAGCGTAGTAAGCGGGAGCGTCCACGAGCAGTACTTC
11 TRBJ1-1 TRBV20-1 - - CSAPGVTEAFF TGCAGTGCCCCAGGGGTTACTGAAGCTTTCTTT
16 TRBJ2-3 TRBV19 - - CASNTKTASGTDTQYF TGTGCCAGTAATACAAAGACGGCTAGCGGCACAGATACGCAGTATTTT
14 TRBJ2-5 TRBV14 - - CASSQDRGRETQYF TGTGCCAGCAGCCAAGATCGGGGGAGAGAGACCCAGTACTTC
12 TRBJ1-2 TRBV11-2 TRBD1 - CASSRQGNGYTF TGTGCCAGCAGCCGACAGGGTAATGGCTACACCTTC
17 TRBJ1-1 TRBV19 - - CASSIHQGSDMNTEAFF TGTGCCAGTAGTATCCACCAGGGGTCTGACATGAACACTGAAGCTTTCTTT
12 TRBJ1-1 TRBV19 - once CASSTGYSEAFF TGTGCCAGTAGTACGGGATATTCTGAAGCTTTCTTT
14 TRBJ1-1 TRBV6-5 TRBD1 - CASSFGDRGTEAFF TGTGCCAGCAGTTTTGGGGACAGGGGCACTGAAGCTTTCTTT
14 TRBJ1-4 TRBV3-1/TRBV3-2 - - CASSRTTFNEKLFF TGTGCCAGCAGCCGGACAACCTTCAATGAAAAACTGTTTTTT
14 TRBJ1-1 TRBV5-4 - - CAMGGTNTGSEAFF TGTGCCATGGGGGGGACAAACACTGGATCTGAAGCTTTCTTT
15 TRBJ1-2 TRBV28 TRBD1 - CATTRDRGLVYGYTF TGTGCCACAACACGGGACAGGGGGCTGGTCTATGGCTACACCTTC